A selection of T cell receptor beta chains follows, all from one sample in a study of cytomegalovirus exposure and HLA in healthy donors. Clones were sequenced by immunoSEQ multiplex PCR, and TCRdb holds only the in-frame ones, with some missing. The sample has roughly 100,000 clones; about 86% are singletons. Sequencing was done on a sample of PBMCs. Receptors originate from a woman aged 18-29 years in good health and CMV-seropositive. CDR3s include the opening cysteine and the closing phenylalanine or tryptophan. D genes are given only for firm matches. Not every row has a clone size; where given, it reads once, few, many or a size class.

cdr3_nt: TGTGCCAGCAGTGTTGGACAGAGAAACTACGAGCAGTACTTC; cdr3_aa: CASSVGQRNYEQYF; d_call: .; v_call: TRBV6-1; clone_size: .; j_call: TRBJ2-7
cdr3_nt: TGCGCCAGCAGCCTCTCCCAGCCAGGGTCGCGGGAAAAACTGTTTTTT; cdr3_aa: CASSLSQPGSREKLFF; d_call: .; v_call: TRBV4-1; clone_size: .; j_call: TRBJ1-4
cdr3_nt: TGTGCCAGCAGTTTATCCGGGACTCCGATCGGCGGCTACACCTTC; cdr3_aa: CASSLSGTPIGGYTF; d_call: .; v_call: TRBV27; clone_size: .; j_call: TRBJ1-2
cdr3_nt: TGCGCCAGCAGCCAAGTAGCGGGTAGCTACAATGAGCAGTTCTTC; cdr3_aa: CASSQVAGSYNEQFF; d_call: TRBD2; v_call: TRBV4-1; clone_size: once; j_call: TRBJ2-1
cdr3_nt: TGCGCCAGCAGTGTACGGGGAGCGGGAGGCGAGACCCAGTACTTC; cdr3_aa: CASSVRGAGGETQYF; d_call: TRBD2; v_call: TRBV10-2; clone_size: .; j_call: TRBJ2-5
cdr3_nt: TGTGCCAGCAGTGACTCCTTAAGCGGCTACAATGAGCAGTTCTTC; cdr3_aa: CASSDSLSGYNEQFF; d_call: .; v_call: TRBV6-4; clone_size: .; j_call: TRBJ2-1
cdr3_nt: TGTGCCAGCTCACCGGGACAGGGGAGCGGCTACACCTTC; cdr3_aa: CASSPGQGSGYTF; d_call: TRBD1; v_call: TRBV18; clone_size: .; j_call: TRBJ1-2
cdr3_nt: TGTGCCAGTAGTAGGGGGACAGCCCTAAAAGCTTTCTTT; cdr3_aa: CASSRGTALKAFF; d_call: TRBD1; v_call: TRBV19; clone_size: .; j_call: TRBJ1-1
cdr3_nt: TGTGCCAGCAGCTTATTACCCCTAGCGGGGGCCGAGCAGTTCTTC; cdr3_aa: CASSLLPLAGAEQFF; d_call: TRBD2; v_call: TRBV7-3; clone_size: .; j_call: TRBJ2-1
cdr3_nt: TGTGCCAGCAGCCTATTAGCGGGGGCCTACAATGAGCAGTTCTTC; cdr3_aa: CASSLLAGAYNEQFF; d_call: TRBD2; v_call: TRBV11-3; clone_size: .; j_call: TRBJ2-1
cdr3_nt: TGTGCCAGCAGCGACACAGGGTCCGGTAATGAAAAACTGTTTTTT; cdr3_aa: CASSDTGSGNEKLFF; d_call: .; v_call: TRBV9; clone_size: .; j_call: TRBJ1-4
cdr3_nt: TGTGCCAGCAGTCTCCATGGGGGGGACACTGAAGCTTTCTTT; cdr3_aa: CASSLHGGDTEAFF; d_call: .; v_call: TRBV27; clone_size: once; j_call: TRBJ1-1
cdr3_nt: TGTGCCAGCAGTTGGGGCGCGGATCAGCCCCAGCATTTT; cdr3_aa: CASSWGADQPQHF; d_call: .; v_call: TRBV28; clone_size: .; j_call: TRBJ1-5
cdr3_nt: TGCGCCAGCAGCCAAGGAGGGTTGGCTAACTATGGCTACACCTTC; cdr3_aa: CASSQGGLANYGYTF; d_call: .; v_call: TRBV4-1; clone_size: .; j_call: TRBJ1-2
cdr3_nt: TGCGCCAGCAGCTTGACAGGGAATAATGAAAAACTGTTTTTT; cdr3_aa: CASSLTGNNEKLFF; d_call: .; v_call: TRBV5-1; clone_size: .; j_call: TRBJ1-4
cdr3_nt: TGTGCCAGCAGTGAGGGACAGGGCTCTGGAAACACCATATATTTT; cdr3_aa: CASSEGQGSGNTIYF; d_call: TRBD1; v_call: TRBV25-1; clone_size: once; j_call: TRBJ1-3
cdr3_nt: TGCGCCAGCAGCCTGACAGGTCACACAGATACGCAGTATTTT; cdr3_aa: CASSLTGHTDTQYF; d_call: .; v_call: TRBV5-1; clone_size: .; j_call: TRBJ2-3
cdr3_nt: TGCGCCAGCAGCTCCGGACAGGGGACTGAAGCTTTCTTT; cdr3_aa: CASSSGQGTEAFF; d_call: TRBD1; v_call: TRBV5-1; clone_size: .; j_call: TRBJ1-1
cdr3_nt: TGTGCCAGTAACCGACTAGCGTCTAATGAGCAGTTCTTC; cdr3_aa: CASNRLASNEQFF; d_call: TRBD2; v_call: TRBV19; clone_size: .; j_call: TRBJ2-1
cdr3_nt: TGTGCCAGCAGTCTTCTCGGACAGGGAAGCAATCAGCCCCAGCATTTT; cdr3_aa: CASSLLGQGSNQPQHF; d_call: TRBD1; v_call: TRBV5-6; clone_size: .; j_call: TRBJ1-5
cdr3_nt: TGTGCCAGCAGTCCCCCTAACAGCCCCCTCGAGCAGTACTTC; cdr3_aa: CASSPPNSPLEQYF; d_call: .; v_call: TRBV27; clone_size: once; j_call: TRBJ2-7
cdr3_nt: TGTGCCATCAGTGAGGGACGGGAGGGGCAGCCCCAGCATTTT; cdr3_aa: CAISEGREGQPQHF; d_call: .; v_call: TRBV10-3; clone_size: .; j_call: TRBJ1-5
cdr3_nt: TGTGCCAGCAGCGCCACCGGGACAGGGGTCTACGAGCAGTACTTC; cdr3_aa: CASSATGTGVYEQYF; d_call: TRBD1; v_call: TRBV7-2; clone_size: .; j_call: TRBJ2-7
cdr3_nt: TGCAGCGTTGTACAGAAGGGAGCCCAGTACTTC; cdr3_aa: CSVVQKGAQYF; d_call: .; v_call: TRBV29-1; clone_size: .; j_call: TRBJ2-5
cdr3_nt: TGCGCCAGCAGCCAACCCAGGGTGAACACCGGGGAGCTGTTTTTT; cdr3_aa: CASSQPRVNTGELFF; d_call: .; v_call: TRBV4-1; clone_size: .; j_call: TRBJ2-2
cdr3_nt: TGTGCCAGCTCGCGGACAGGGGGAGAACAGCCCCAGCATTTT; cdr3_aa: CASSRTGGEQPQHF; d_call: TRBD1; v_call: TRBV18; clone_size: .; j_call: TRBJ1-5
cdr3_nt: TGTGCCAGCAGCGTAAATCCGGACTACAGCACCGGGGAGCTGTTTTTT; cdr3_aa: CASSVNPDYSTGELFF; d_call: .; v_call: TRBV9; clone_size: .; j_call: TRBJ2-2
cdr3_nt: TGCGCCAGCAGCTGGAGCCCGGGACAGGGGATCCCTGGAAACACCATATATTTT; cdr3_aa: CASSWSPGQGIPGNTIYF; d_call: TRBD1; v_call: TRBV5-1; clone_size: .; j_call: TRBJ1-3
cdr3_nt: TGTGCCTGGACCCGAGACTCGAGTCCCACCTACAATGAGCAGTTCTTC; cdr3_aa: CAWTRDSSPTYNEQFF; d_call: .; v_call: TRBV30; clone_size: few; j_call: TRBJ2-1
cdr3_nt: TGTGCCAGCAGCTTAAACCCTATGATAGAATACAATGAGCAGTTCTTC; cdr3_aa: CASSLNPMIEYNEQFF; d_call: .; v_call: TRBV5-4; clone_size: .; j_call: TRBJ2-1
cdr3_nt: TGTGCCACCTCGTCTGAGACAGGCTATGGCTACACCTTC; cdr3_aa: CATSSETGYGYTF; d_call: .; v_call: TRBV2; clone_size: once; j_call: TRBJ1-2
cdr3_nt: TGTGCCAGCAGTCGTACAGGGGGCGAGGTTACCAACGTCCTGACTTTC; cdr3_aa: CASSRTGGEVTNVLTF; d_call: TRBD1; v_call: TRBV25-1; clone_size: .; j_call: TRBJ2-6
cdr3_nt: TGTGCCAGCCATCCCAGAGAGGGAAGAGACACCGGGGAGCTGTTTTTT; cdr3_aa: CASHPREGRDTGELFF; d_call: .; v_call: TRBV2; clone_size: .; j_call: TRBJ2-2
cdr3_nt: TGTGCCAGCAGCCCAGGCTGGGGAGGAGAGACCCAGTACTTC; cdr3_aa: CASSPGWGGETQYF; d_call: .; v_call: TRBV27; clone_size: .; j_call: TRBJ2-5
cdr3_nt: TGTGCCAGCACCCCCATGGGAGCGCCCTACGAGCAGTACTTC; cdr3_aa: CASTPMGAPYEQYF; d_call: .; v_call: TRBV5-4; clone_size: few; j_call: TRBJ2-7
cdr3_nt: TGTGCCAGCAGCTTTCCTACCCTCCAAGAGACCCAGTACTTC; cdr3_aa: CASSFPTLQETQYF; d_call: .; v_call: TRBV5-4; clone_size: .; j_call: TRBJ2-5
cdr3_nt: TGTGCCTGGAGCGAGGACAGGGTATATGCGACCCAGTACTTC; cdr3_aa: CAWSEDRVYATQYF; d_call: TRBD1; v_call: TRBV30; clone_size: .; j_call: TRBJ2-5
cdr3_nt: TGTGCCAGCAGCCCCTCTCGCCTGAGGACTTCCTACGAGCAGTACTTC; cdr3_aa: CASSPSRLRTSYEQYF; d_call: .; v_call: TRBV21-1; clone_size: .; j_call: TRBJ2-7
cdr3_nt: TGTGCCAGCAGCTTTCAACTAGCGGGGGCCGGCGACACAGATACGCAGTATTTT; cdr3_aa: CASSFQLAGAGDTDTQYF; d_call: TRBD2; v_call: TRBV11-3; clone_size: once; j_call: TRBJ2-3
cdr3_nt: TGCGCCAGCAGCCAGGGAAGTACCTACGAGCAGTACTTC; cdr3_aa: CASSQGSTYEQYF; d_call: .; v_call: TRBV5-1; clone_size: .; j_call: TRBJ2-7
cdr3_nt: TGTGCCAGCAGCTTGTCTGCCGGTTACACAGATACGCAGTATTTT; cdr3_aa: CASSLSAGYTDTQYF; d_call: .; v_call: TRBV5-4; clone_size: .; j_call: TRBJ2-3
cdr3_nt: TGTGCCAGCAGCCCATCCGGGACAGGGAACACTGAAGCTTTCTTT; cdr3_aa: CASSPSGTGNTEAFF; d_call: TRBD1; v_call: TRBV16; clone_size: .; j_call: TRBJ1-1
cdr3_nt: TGCGCCAGCTACGACCCGGGGGGCTATGGCTACACCTTC; cdr3_aa: CASYDPGGYGYTF; d_call: .; v_call: TRBV5-1; clone_size: .; j_call: TRBJ1-2
cdr3_nt: TGTGCCATCAGTGAGTCGAGGTGGTATTTT; cdr3_aa: CAISESRWYF; d_call: .; v_call: TRBV10-3; clone_size: .; j_call: TRBJ2-3
cdr3_nt: TGTGCCAGCACCAGGTCTGACTCACCCCTCCACTTT; cdr3_aa: CASTRSDSPLHF; d_call: .; v_call: TRBV2; clone_size: .; j_call: TRBJ1-6
cdr3_nt: TGTGCCTGGAGTGTTTGGGGCCGTGGGGAGACCCAGTACTTC; cdr3_aa: CAWSVWGRGETQYF; d_call: .; v_call: TRBV30; clone_size: .; j_call: TRBJ2-5
cdr3_nt: TGCGCCAGCAGCACGGGACAGGGGGCGAGTGAGACCCAGTACTTC; cdr3_aa: CASSTGQGASETQYF; d_call: TRBD1; v_call: TRBV5-1; clone_size: .; j_call: TRBJ2-5